What follows describes a single TCR beta chain. Its binding antigen is unknown. Qualities for individual bases were not recorded, and no much larger clone is one base off. These data originate in a study of vaccination and CD4 T cells after COVID-19 (dated by TCRdb to 2022 to 2024). Some background on the complete study: Convalescent patients had a positive SARS-CoV-2 result on nasal swab PCR, and of these patients, several had mild disease and one had severe disease. The convalescent cohort included six males and four females, with two Hispanic individuals, seven Caucasians, two Asians and one multiracial person. Two doses of either the Pfizer-BioNTech BNT162b2 vaccine (n=8) or the Moderna mRNA-1273 vaccine (n=2) were administered to participants. Post-COVID blood samples from convalescent patients were collected a median of around 110 days after diagnosis, with a range of 35 to 161 days. The time from the second vaccine dose to post-vaccine blood sampling had a median of roughly 72 days and ranged from roughly 13 to 241 days. For a few convalescent patients, samples were collected at an early post-vaccination timepoint (day 14) as well as at a late post-vaccination timepoint (days 161 to 241). Overlapping spike peptide pools from SARS-CoV-2 and from the common cold coronaviruses HCoV-NL63, HCoV-OC43 and HCoV-229E were used as culture stimuli. As controls, cultures received a CEFX viral epitope pool (the positive control), an HIV-1 Nef peptide pool (the negative control), or no peptide at all. The spike-specific CD4+ TCR repertoire was compared before and after mRNA vaccination in nine to ten COVID-19 convalescent patients and a few infection-naive healthy vaccine recipients. Results the study describes overall, beyond this receptor: An increase in the median number of SARS-CoV-2-reactive clonotypes from more than 20 after infection to roughly 38 after vaccination was observed, but the change was not found to be significant. The number of convalescent patients in the study was relatively small, and the study did not examine early timepoints following natural infection. Nearly all vaccine-specific clones in convalescent patients (304 of 307) were mono-reactive for SARS-CoV-2 spike rather than cross-reactive with common cold coronaviruses. Among the post-vaccine SARS-CoV-2-reactive clones in convalescent patients, a median 86.3% showed up only after vaccination, which suggests vaccine-specific priming.

Measured from the cysteine to the phenylalanine, the CDR3 is 13 residues long. Only the CDR3 part of the read is kept: 39 bases, read in frame from the first base. V is shortened by 6 bases, J by 1 base, and the region joining them spans 9 bases. The library came from PCR. DNA from cultured CD4+ T cells underwent TCR sequencing with the Oncomine TCR Beta short-read assay at the Johns Hopkins FTIC core. The QIAamp micro DNA kit was used to extract genomic DNA from the cultured CD4+ T cells. Oncomine TCR Beta libraries made from cultured CD4+ T cells were pooled using unique dual indexes and sequenced on an Illumina iSeq 100. The original methods were these. Non-productive sequences were removed, and CDR3s that did not start with C, did not end with F or W, or were shorter than 7 amino acids were discarded. Antigen-specific clonotypes were identified with the MANAFEST web application by comparing peptide-stimulated wells with reference and other culture wells. Positive clones required FDR below 0.05, an odds ratio above 5, and productive frequency above 0.1% in at least two of three replicate wells. Clonotypes that were significantly expanded in both SARS-CoV-2 spike wells and at least one common cold coronavirus spike condition were defined as cross-reactive. Levenshtein distances (stringdist) and unrooted phylogenetic trees (ape) in R version 3.6.1 were used to assess CDR3 homology. The raw public reads went through TCRdb reprocessing: fastp at Q25, MiXCR clone calling, in-frame beta chains kept. Identical CDR3 proteins give one entry, which carries the most common genes and DNA. TCRdb, not the original authors, processed these V and J calls. Here the sample has around 15,000 distinct CDR3 sequences; around 50% occur a single time. Of the sample, roughly 20% falls within the top ten clones.

The time point tag for this specimen amounts to: late sampling 161 to 241 days after vaccination in a few convalescent patients. The label giving this sample's treatment or condition can be read as: roughly 10-day PBMC culture with coronavirus spike peptide pools or control peptides (ViraFEST assay). The ViraFEST assay, used in the study, expanded antigen-specific T cells with peptide pools and then identified the expanded clonotypes through TCR sequencing. The convalescent patients' positive SARS-CoV-2 PCR tests were from March to December 2020, which was before the Alpha, Beta and Delta variants emerged in the United States. Each well held about 1.8 million PBMCs cultured with around 10 ug/ml peptide pools in IMDM containing approximately 5% human AB serum and roughly 10 IU/ml IL-2. On days 3 and 7, half of the culture medium was replaced with fresh IL-2-containing medium. Once the cells had been in culture for less than 11 days, the EasySep CD4+ T cell isolation kit was used to isolate CD4+ T cells by negative selection. Ficoll-Paque Plus gradient centrifugation was used to isolate PBMCs from whole blood, and the isolated PBMCs were then either used fresh or cryopreserved at -140C. Triplicate wells were generally used for each culture condition.

The rearranged chain carries TRBV12-3 or TRBV12-4 and TRBJ1-1; TRBD1 is a weak D gene call, 6 bases matching. The sequencing used CD4+ T cells from blood, cultured in vitro, collected about 7 months after SARS-CoV-2 vaccination. The TCR sequence derives from a human donor who had recovered from COVID-19. The DNA sequence follows: TGTGCCAGCAGACTACAGGGGAACACTGAAGCTTTCTTT. This yields the protein CASRLQGNTEAFF.